These T cell receptor beta chains were read from a single sample in a study of identical twins. MiXCR, applied by TCRdb to the 5' RACE reads, yields one record per CDR3 protein. The repertoire holds hundreds of thousands of distinct CDR3 sequences, with about 20% as singletons. The data also belong to a second study, concerning T cells expressing NK-cell markers.

Sequencing was performed on PBMCs. These receptors all stem from a woman under 30 in good health. CDR3s include the opening cysteine and the closing phenylalanine or tryptophan. D genes are given only for firm matches. Clone size is shown for a subset of rows, as once, few, many or a class of expanded clone.

V	D	size	J	DNA	CDR3
TRBV7-9	TRBD1	few	TRBJ1-2	TGTGCCAGCAGCCAACAGGGGGACAGAATTTATGGCTACACCTTC	CASSQQGDRIYGYTF
TRBV24-1	NA	few	TRBJ2-1	TGTGCCACCAGTGATCGGGGGAGCTCCTACAATGAGCAGTTCTTC	CATSDRGSSYNEQFF
TRBV25-1	NA	many	TRBJ1-2	TGTGCCAGCAGTGAATCCGTGGGTAGGGCCCGCTATGGCTACACCTTC	CASSESVGRARYGYTF
TRBV7-9	NA	NA	TRBJ2-3	TGTGCCAGCAGCTTAAGGGGGTCGAGTGACGATACGCAGTATTTT	CASSLRGSSDDTQYF
TRBV20-1	NA	NA	TRBJ2-5	TGCAGTGCCCCCCCCCGGGCTGGACAAGAGACCCAGTACTTC	CSAPPRAGQETQYF
TRBV5-1	TRBD2	many	TRBJ2-1	TGCGCCAGCAGCTTGGGGACTAGCAATGAGCAGTTCTTC	CASSLGTSNEQFF
TRBV10-3	NA	few	TRBJ2-1	TGTGCCATCAGTGAGTCGAAGGTTAGCGGAACAGTAAATGAGCAGTTCTTC	CAISESKVSGTVNEQFF
TRBV11-2	NA	NA	TRBJ2-2	TGTGCCAGCAGCGAGCAGCCGAACACCGGGGAGCTGTTTTTT	CASSEQPNTGELFF
TRBV5-1	NA	NA	TRBJ2-7	TGCGCCAGCAGCCCGGTCGGCCAGATCTACGAGCAGTACTTC	CASSPVGQIYEQYF
TRBV6-4	NA	NA	TRBJ2-3	TGTGCCAGCAGTGTACTCGGGGACGGCACAGATACGCAGTATTTT	CASSVLGDGTDTQYF
TRBV6-5	TRBD1	many	TRBJ1-1	TGTGCCAGCAGCTACGGACAGGGGAACACTGAAGCTTTCTTT	CASSYGQGNTEAFF
TRBV12-3/TRBV12-4	TRBD1	many	TRBJ1-1	TGTGCCAGCAGTTTAATTAGGGGACAGGGGGCTAACACTGAAGCTTTCTTT	CASSLIRGQGANTEAFF
TRBV7-9	NA	few	TRBJ2-5	TGTGCCAGCAGCTTAGATTCGGGGATCCAAGAGACCCAGTACTTC	CASSLDSGIQETQYF
TRBV3-1	TRBD1	NA	TRBJ1-2	TGTGCCAGCAGCGACGAAGGGACAGGGGATGGCTACACCTTC	CASSDEGTGDGYTF
TRBV7-9	NA	few	TRBJ1-2	TGTGCCAGCAGCTCCGGCGTGGCCCCCGATGGCTACACCTTC	CASSSGVAPDGYTF
TRBV6-5	NA	few	TRBJ2-7	TGTGCCAGCAAAACCCTCGGGCAGTACTTC	CASKTLGQYF
TRBV20-1	TRBD1	NA	TRBJ1-5	TGCAGTGCTACCATCGGGACAGATTATCAGCCCCAGCATTTT	CSATIGTDYQPQHF
TRBV9	TRBD2	NA	TRBJ2-7	TGTGCCAGCACCTCCGGGCAGGGACTAAACGAGCAGTACTTC	CASTSGQGLNEQYF
TRBV6-5	NA	few	TRBJ2-5	TGTGCCAGCATGAGCCATGGAGAGACCCAGTACTTC	CASMSHGETQYF
TRBV18	TRBD1	NA	TRBJ1-5	TGTGCCAGCTCACCCCGGCGGGGACAGGGAACCGATCAGCCCCAGCATTTT	CASSPRRGQGTDQPQHF
TRBV5-1	NA	few	TRBJ2-2	TGCGCCAGCAGCTTGGTCCTTAGCGGTGGCACCGGGGAGCTGTTTTTT	CASSLVLSGGTGELFF
TRBV5-5	TRBD2	NA	TRBJ2-2	TGTGCCAGCAGGGTAGCGGGAGGTGCCACCGGGGAGCTGTTTTTT	CASRVAGGATGELFF
TRBV5-4	NA	NA	TRBJ2-7	TGTGCCAGCAGCTCCAGAAACTACGAGCAGTACTTC	CASSSRNYEQYF
TRBV4-3	NA	NA	TRBJ2-1	TGCGCCAGCAGCCAAGCGTCGAGCGGTTACTCCTACAATGAGCAGTTCTTC	CASSQASSGYSYNEQFF
TRBV10-1	TRBD2	few	TRBJ2-1	TGCGCCAGCAGGGCGGGTAGCGGGAGCGATGAGCAGTTCTTC	CASRAGSGSDEQFF
TRBV20-1	NA	NA	TRBJ1-1	TGCAGTGCTAGAGATCCCGCACCCCCGGACACTGAAGCTTTCTTT	CSARDPAPPDTEAFF
TRBV6-4	TRBD2	NA	TRBJ2-1	TGTGCCAGCAGTGCTTCAGCGGGAGGGATCTACAATGAGCAGTTCTTC	CASSASAGGIYNEQFF
TRBV7-9	TRBD2	NA	TRBJ2-5	TGTGCCAGCAGCACCCTCGGGAGGGGTGGACAAGAGACCCAGTACTTC	CASSTLGRGGQETQYF
TRBV12-3/TRBV12-4	TRBD2	NA	TRBJ2-7	TGTGCCAGCAGTTTAGCTGGAGCGGGGAACTACGAGCAGTACTTC	CASSLAGAGNYEQYF
TRBV12-3/TRBV12-4	TRBD2	few	TRBJ2-5	TGTGCCAGCAGTCTTCCCTCGCGGGAGGCGGCGGAGACCCAGTACTTC	CASSLPSREAAETQYF
TRBV12-3/TRBV12-4	NA	NA	TRBJ1-6	TGTGCCAGCAGTTCGGGGAGGGCTCATGCACCCCTCCACTTT	CASSSGRAHAPLHF
TRBV12-3/TRBV12-4	NA	few	TRBJ2-6	TGTGCCAGCACCCTCTCTCGAGGGGCCAACGTCCTGACTTTC	CASTLSRGANVLTF
TRBV27	TRBD1	NA	TRBJ2-7	TGTGCCAGCAGCCCCGGACAGGGGACCTACTACGAGCAGTACTTC	CASSPGQGTYYEQYF
TRBV6-5	NA	NA	TRBJ2-1	TGTGCCAGCAGTCACGGACCGGCCTACAATGAGCAGTTCTTC	CASSHGPAYNEQFF
TRBV7-9	TRBD1	NA	TRBJ1-1	TGTGCCAGCAGCCCAATCCCCGGGACAGGGGACACTGAAGCTTTCTTT	CASSPIPGTGDTEAFF
TRBV18	NA	NA	TRBJ2-7	TGTGCCAGCTCTAAGGGGGAAACGTACGAGCAGTACTTC	CASSKGETYEQYF
TRBV12-3/TRBV12-4	TRBD2	few	TRBJ2-1	TGTGCCGCTGGGACTAGCGAGGACGATGAGCAGTTCTTC	CAAGTSEDDEQFF
TRBV29-1	TRBD1	few	TRBJ1-4	TGCAGCGTTTCTAGACAGGGCCCAGGAAAACTGTTTTTT	CSVSRQGPGKLFF
TRBV6-5	TRBD1	NA	TRBJ2-7	TGTGCCAGCAGTTACTCGTGGGACAGGCCGTCCTACGAGCAGTACTTC	CASSYSWDRPSYEQYF
TRBV20-1	TRBD1	NA	TRBJ2-1	TGCAGTGCTAGCTACCCCTCCGGGACAGGGGCCAATGAGCAGTTCTTC	CSASYPSGTGANEQFF
TRBV9	TRBD1	NA	TRBJ2-7	TGTGCCAGCAGCGGGGGACAGGGGGTCTACGAGCAGTACTTC	CASSGGQGVYEQYF
TRBV5-5	NA	once	TRBJ2-1	TGTGCCAGCAGCGTGTCGAGACTAGGAAGTGAGCAGTTCTTC	CASSVSRLGSEQFF